The subject of this entry is one T cell receptor beta chain. Reprocessing the 5' RACE reads, TCRdb reports a single entry for every CDR3 protein and omits DNA. The table lists more than 400,000 distinct CDR3 sequences, with 7.3% in the top ten. This entry belongs to a study of T cells expressing NK-cell markers. Per germline, CDR1 SGHTA and CDR2 FQGNSA. This CDR3 spans 15 amino acids. This receptor was identified in a woman aged 18-70 years in good health. Sequenced sample: blood T cells: a sorted CD56 or NKG2C T cell subset, CD4+ or CD8+ T cells, or bulk PBMC T cells (not recorded which). This rearrangement joins TRBV7-2 to TRBJ2-3. The CDR3 sequence: CASSTDLPSTDTQYF.